Below are 23 T cell receptor beta chains sequenced from a single sample in a study of blood T cell repertoires in COVID-19. Here immunoSEQ multiplex PCR was the method, and the copy in TCRdb shows in-frame clones only, minus some. The sample includes about 45,000 clones, roughly 90% of them seen just once. Specimen: peripheral blood. The receptor source for this set is a human donor in a cohort sampled during active COVID-19.

The V gene is TRBV10-3, the J gene TRBJ2-3; TRBD2 aligns across 12 bases. CDR3 length: 15 residues. Germline lookup yields CDR1 ENHRY and CDR2 SYGVKD. Losses at the gene ends were 9 bases for V and 3 bases for J; bases not matched to a gene: 7. The CDR3, as DNA: TGTGCCATAGGACGACTAGCGGGGGAAACAGATACGCAGTATTTT. This codes for CAIGRLAGETDTQYF.

The chain carries TRBV9 and TRBJ2-7; 9 nucleotides align to TRBD1. Germline CDR1 is SGDLS and CDR2 is YYNGEE. V dropped 0 bases and J dropped 2; count of bases not matched to a gene: 3. This CDR3 is 15 amino acids long. CDR3 bases: TGTGCCAGCAGCGTAGGGGACAGGGCAACCTACGAGCAGTACTTC. Translated, it gives CASSVGDRATYEQYF.

In this sample, this clone turned up a few times. The V and J genes are TRBV27 and TRBJ1-6, with TRBD1 matching over 8 bases. The CDR3 spans 15 residues. Germline CDR1 and CDR2: MNHEY and SMNVEV (reference sequence). Unmatched junction bases numbered 7, after V lost 6 bases and J lost 6 bases. The CDR3 nucleotides are TGTGCCAGCAGGGAGTTTGACAGGGGTAATTCACCCCTCCACTTT. It specifies CASREFDRGNSPLHF.

The chain joins TRBV14 to TRBJ2-1; 8 bases fit TRBD1. V was pared by 0 bases and J by 15 bases, with 7 bases of the junction left unmatched. Germline V gives CDR1 SGHDN, CDR2 FVKESK. This CDR3 region has 13 residues. The CDR3 protein is CASSQDLGQGRFF. As DNA, the CDR3 is TGTGCCAGCAGCCAAGATCTTGGACAGGGACGGTTCTTC.

The V and J genes are TRBV6-2 or TRBV6-3 and TRBJ1-2, with D possibly being TRBD1 (6 bases). CDR1 and CDR2 from the germline V gene are MNHEY and SVGEGT. CDR3 length: 13 residues. Trimming took off 0 bases at V and 5 bases at J, with 7 bases between the two ends. CDR3 residues: CASSYSGGYGYTF. CDR3 bases: TGTGCCAGCAGTTACTCAGGGGGTTATGGCTACACCTTC.

The chain links TRBV2 to TRBJ1-5; no firm D call. Germline V gene sequence: CDR1 SNHLY, CDR2 FYNNEI. Trimming stripped 4 bases from V and 7 bases from J, with 14 bases between. The CDR3 covers 14 residues. CDR3: CASSVGTEGQPQHF. The DNA of the CDR3 is TGTGCCAGCAGTGTTGGTACAGAAGGACAGCCCCAGCATTTT.

The chain joins TRBV5-3 to TRBJ2-7; 7 bases agree with TRBD1. TRBV5-3 counts as an open reading frame of uncertain function. The ends lost 0 bases at V and 5 bases at J; junction bases unmatched: 8. The CDR3 sequence is 15 residues long. CDR3 protein: CARSLARQGVDEQYF. The CDR3 nucleotides read TGTGCCAGAAGCTTGGCTCGGCAGGGGGTAGACGAGCAGTACTTC.

J is TRBJ1-5 and V is TRBV2; D gene ambiguous. Per the germline V gene, CDR1 is SNHLY and CDR2 is FYNNEI. This CDR3 is 15 amino acids long. The V end was cut by 7 bases, the J end by 2 bases, with 15 bases between. The CDR3 region is CASTPEVAGNQPQHF. CDR3 DNA sequence: TGTGCCAGCACCCCCGAGGTCGCCGGCAATCAGCCCCAGCATTTT. Full variable domain (remainder filled in from reference TRBV2 and TRBJ1-5): EPEVTQTPSHQVTQMGQEVILRCVPISNHLYFYWYRQILGQKVEFLVSFYNNEISEKSEIFDDQFSVERPDGSNFTLKIRSTKLEDSAMYFCASTPEVAGNQPQHFGDGTRLSIL.

This clone was counted between two and nine times. V gene TRBV12-5 combines with J gene TRBJ2-7; D may be TRBD1 (6 bases). V shed 6 bases and J shed 6 bases, with 12 bases lying between them. CDR1 is LGHNT and CDR2 is FRNRAP in the germline V gene. CDR3 length: 12 amino acids. CDR3 sequence (DNA): TGTGCTAGTGGCCACAGGGTTAGCGAGCAGTACTTC. It yields the protein CASGHRVSEQYF.

The chain combines TRBV3-1 (or the pseudogene TRBV3-2) with TRBJ2-7, with 7 bases aligning to TRBD2. CDR1 is LGHDT, CDR2 YNNKEL, per germline (reference sequence). The CDR3 sequence is 16 residues long. V trimming: 0 bases; J trimming: 1 base; junction bases outside the gene matches: 6. The CDR3 region has the DNA TGTGCCAGCAGCCAAGACCTGGGGAGGGGTTCCTACGAGCAGTACTTC. The encoded protein is CASSQDLGRGSYEQYF.

The V gene is TRBV3-1 (or the pseudogene TRBV3-2), the J gene TRBJ1-1, with D perhaps matching TRBD1 (5 bases). The CDR3 length is 15 residues. Germline V gene sequence: CDR1 LGHDT, CDR2 YNNKEL (reference sequence). Trimming left V 2 bases short and J 10 bases short, with 20 bases between. The CDR3 nucleotides read TGTGCCAGCAGCCAACTGAACCCGGGGGGGGTCGGAGCTTTCTTT. Translating gives CASSQLNPGGVGAFF.

This chain links TRBV9 with TRBJ2-1, with D unclear. The V gene's germline CDR1 is SGDLS and CDR2 YYNGEE. Trimming shortened V by 3 bases and J by 7 bases, and 11 bases separated the two germline ends. The CDR3 runs 13 residues. The CDR3 nucleotides read TGTGCCAGCAGCGCACAGATTACGAATGAGCAGTTCTTC. This codes for CASSAQITNEQFF.

This chain uses TRBV6-2 or TRBV6-3 with TRBJ2-2; D is possibly TRBD2 (5 bases). Trimming removed 0 bases from V and 8 bases from J, with 13 bases in between. The germline CDR1 and CDR2 sequences are MNHEY and SVGEGT. The length of the CDR3 is 15 residues. CDR3 in amino acids: CASSYSSGSIGELFF. CDR3 coding DNA: TGTGCCAGCAGTTACTCTTCGGGGTCTATTGGGGAGCTGTTTTTT.

The chain has TRBV5-1 and TRBJ1-1, with a tentative D call TRBD1 (6 bases). This CDR3 spans 14 amino acids. Trimming took off 5 bases at V and 0 bases at J, with 11 bases between the two ends. The V gene's germline CDR1 is SGHRS and CDR2 YFSETQ. CDR3 region: CASSTGFVNTEAFF. CDR3 nucleotide sequence: TGCGCCAGCAGTACAGGGTTCGTGAACACTGAAGCTTTCTTT.

The genes are TRBV10-3 and TRBJ1-1; the match to TRBD1 covers 7 bases. Germline V lookup: CDR1 ENHRY, CDR2 SYGVKD. V lost 2 bases to trimming and J lost 6 bases; unmatched junction nucleotides: 6. The CDR3 contains 14 residues. The CDR3: CAISEPDRDAEAFF. The CDR3 DNA sequence: TGTGCCATCAGTGAGCCAGACAGGGACGCTGAAGCTTTCTTT.

The V gene is TRBV7-9, the J gene TRBJ1-6, with a possible D match to TRBD1 (5 bases). This CDR3 is 12 amino acids long. Germline values: CDR1 SEHNR, CDR2 FQNEAQ (reference sequence). Between the trimmed V and J ends, which lost 6 bases and 7 bases, there was a span of 7 bases. The CDR3 loop is CASRQGNSPLHF. DNA of the CDR3: TGTGCCAGCAGGCAGGGAAATTCACCCCTCCACTTT.

The chain couples TRBV2 to TRBJ1-1; tentatively, D is TRBD1 (6 bases). V was trimmed by 3 bases and J by 5 bases, leaving 7 bases between them. The length of the CDR3 is 12 residues. Germline V CDR1 and CDR2: SNHLY, FYNNEI. The CDR3 DNA sequence: TGTGCCAGCAGTGAGCAGGGGACTGAAGCTTTCTTT. Translated: CASSEQGTEAFF.

V and J are TRBV11-3 and TRBJ2-7; the D gene is possibly TRBD1 (7 bases). V lost 5 bases and J lost 3, with 23 bases in between. Germline V gene data show CDR1 as SGHNT and CDR2 as YENEEA. The CDR3 is 17 residues long. Here the CDR3 reads CASSVNRSDRDFYEQYF. The CDR3 nucleotides read TGTGCCAGCAGCGTTAACCGATCAGACAGGGACTTCTACGAGCAGTACTTC.

The chain employs TRBV5-4 and TRBJ2-7; 7 bases are a match to TRBD1. The CDR3 sequence is 16 residues long. From germline, CDR1 is SGHNT and CDR2 YYREEE (reference sequence). Trimming took 3 bases from V and 2 from J; bases not matched to a gene: 11. The CDR3 reads CASSSKPGQSPYEQYF. The DNA of the CDR3 is TGTGCCAGCAGCTCTAAACCGGGACAGAGTCCCTACGAGCAGTACTTC.

This clone has just one count. The J gene is TRBJ2-1, the V gene TRBV5-4; TRBD1 agrees at 9 bases. The CDR3 has 18 residues. The junction had 18 bases not matched to a gene; V was cut back by 4 bases and J by 7 bases. Germline V lookup: CDR1 SGHNT, CDR2 YYREEE (reference sequence). The CDR3 reads CASSRMGAGTGNKNEQFF. The CDR3 DNA reads as TGTGCCAGCAGCCGAATGGGGGCCGGGACAGGGAATAAGAATGAGCAGTTCTTC.

CDR3 amino acids: CASTDRAGEKLFF. CDR3 coding DNA: TGTGCCAGTACGGACAGGGCGGGTGAAAAACTGTTTTTT. This chain links TRBV19 with TRBJ1-4; TRBD1 matches 8 bases. With 7 bases clipped from V and 7 bases from J, the junction kept 5 bases outside the gene matches. The V gene's germline CDR1 is LNHDA and CDR2 SQIVND (reference sequence). CDR3 length equals 13 residues.

The rearrangement links TRBV7-6 to TRBJ2-7; 10 bases match TRBD1. Germline V gene data show CDR1 as SGHVS and CDR2 as FNYEAQ. There are 14 residues in the CDR3. J lost 6 bases, V lost 1 base, and 3 bases had no gene match. CDR3 DNA sequence: TGTGCCAGCAGCTTAGGACAGGGGGCAATCGAGCAGTACTTC. This encodes CASSLGQGAIEQYF.

The chain links TRBV27 to TRBJ1-1; perhaps TRBD1 as D (5 bases). Germline assignment: CDR1 MNHEY and CDR2 SMNVEV (reference sequence). V was clipped by 3 bases and J by 0 bases, with 14 bases between them. The CDR3 consists of 16 residues. CDR3 in amino acids: CASSFQGAEMNTEAFF. The CDR3 nucleotides are TGTGCCAGCAGTTTCCAAGGGGCAGAGATGAACACTGAAGCTTTCTTT.